What follows are 14 T cell receptor beta chains derived from one specimen sequenced in a study of shared clonotypes between healthy human individuals. Naive-designated CD8 cells lacked CD45RO, were positively enriched for CCR7, and omitted terminally differentiated effector memory CD45RA+ cells. TCRdb keeps only in-frame clones here, not all; method: immunoSEQ multiplex PCR. Of millions of clones listed, approximately 95% are singletons. The specimen sequenced was naive CD8+ T cells sorted from blood. These receptors all stem from a man younger than 30 in good health.

The gene calls are TRBV5-1 and TRBJ2-1; TRBD1 agrees at 11 bases. The CDR3 loop spans 14 amino acids. Germline loops: CDR1 SGHRS, CDR2 YFSETQ. With V trimmed by 7 bases and J by 6 bases, 6 bases remained unmatched. CDR3 DNA: TGCGCCAGCGTGGAGGGACAGGGGGTCAATGAGCAGTTCTTC. It codes for CASVEGQGVNEQFF.

The chain combines TRBV6-4 with TRBJ1-4; 7 bases agree with TRBD1. The germline V gene encodes CDR1 MRHNA and CDR2 SNTAGT. The V segment lost 1 base and the J segment 8 bases; nucleotides outside the gene matches: 10. CDR3 length: 16 residues. The CDR3 nucleotides read TGTGCCAGCAGTGACTTTATGCGACAGGGTAGGGAAAAACTGTTTTTT. This codes for CASSDFMRQGREKLFF.

V gene TRBV9 combines with J gene TRBJ2-1, with 8 nucleotides matching TRBD2. Germline V lookup: CDR1 SGDLS, CDR2 YYNGEE. J lost 12 bases, V lost 1 base, and 6 bases had no gene match. The CDR3 is 13 amino acids. The DNA for the CDR3 is TGTGCCAGCAGCGTAAACGAGGGACTAGGGCAGTTCTTC. Protein sequence: CASSVNEGLGQFF.

The chain links TRBV6-5 to TRBJ2-7, with D possibly matching TRBD1 (5 bases). Germline assignment: CDR1 MNHEY and CDR2 SVGAGI. The CDR3 covers 14 residues. Trimming pared 2 bases from V and 2 bases from J, leaving 10 bases between. The CDR3 DNA reads as TGTGCCAGCAGTTACGAGGCCAGGGCCTACGAGCAGTACTTC. Protein sequence: CASSYEARAYEQYF.

This chain joins TRBV7-2 and TRBJ2-1; 7 bases match TRBD1. The germline gives CDR1 SGHTA, CDR2 FQGNSA. V was clipped by 2 bases and J by 2 bases; unmatched bases: 6. This CDR3 has 16 amino acids. The CDR3 spells CASSLRGQIAYNEQFF. The CDR3 nucleotides are TGTGCCAGCAGCTTAAGGGGACAGATCGCCTACAATGAGCAGTTCTTC.

The chain uses TRBV7-6 and TRBJ1-5; no definite D call. The V gene's germline CDR1 is SGHVS and CDR2 FNYEAQ. This CDR3 region has 20 residues. V was cut by 2 bases and J by 1 base, with 24 bases left in between. The CDR3 sequence is CASSLSPAGPSIGSNQPQHF. In DNA, the CDR3 is TGTGCCAGCAGCTTATCTCCGGCAGGACCTTCTATAGGGAGCAATCAGCCCCAGCATTTT.

The V call is TRBV19, the J call TRBJ2-7; D uncertain. This CDR3 contains 14 residues. Germline V gene sequence: CDR1 LNHDA, CDR2 SQIVND (reference sequence). V lost 1 base to trimming and J lost 2 bases, with 9 bases between them. The CDR3 coding sequence is TGTGCCAGTAGTATAGGTGTCGGAGCCTACGAGCAGTACTTC. Its translation: CASSIGVGAYEQYF. Looking up the rest from reference TRBV19 and TRBJ2-7 gives the full variable domain: DGGITQSPKYLFRKEGQNVTLSCEQNLNHDAMYWYRQDPGQGLRLIYYSQIVNDFQKGDIAEGYSVSREKKESFPLTVTSAQKNPTAFYLCASSIGVGAYEQYFGPGTRLTVT.

This chain links TRBV10-2 with TRBJ2-5; 11 bases agree with TRBD2. This CDR3 spans 14 amino acids. The germline V gene has CDR1 WSHSY and CDR2 SAAADI. With 5 bases clipped from V and 5 bases from J, the junction kept 4 bases outside the gene matches. CDR3 in DNA: TGCGCCAGCAGTATTAGCGGGGGGGAGGAGACCCAGTACTTC. Its protein product is CASSISGGEETQYF.

The rearrangement uses TRBV25-1 and TRBJ2-7; D call uncertain. CDR3 length equals 13 residues. V was clipped by 7 bases and J by 0 bases, with 10 bases between them. Germline loops: CDR1 MGHDK, CDR2 SYGVNS. CDR3 sequence reads: CASMGYDSYEQYF. The CDR3 DNA is TGTGCCAGCATGGGCTACGACTCCTACGAGCAGTACTTC.

The rearrangement links TRBV7-2 to TRBJ2-3; TRBD1 might be the D (5 bases). This CDR3 is built from 19 residues. Germline CDR1 is SGHTA and CDR2 is FQGNSA. With 0 bases removed from V and 1 base from J, the gap between germline ends came to 20 bases. The CDR3 loop reads CASSLASGPTGHGTDTQYF. CDR3 DNA: TGTGCCAGCAGCTTAGCGAGTGGCCCCACTGGACACGGCACAGATACGCAGTATTTT. The entire variable domain, with the rest obtained from reference TRBV7-2 and TRBJ2-3, is as follows: GAGVSQSPSNKVTEKGKDVELRCDPISGHTALYWYRQSLGQGLEFLIYFQGNSAPDKSGLPSDRFSAERTGGSVSTLTIQRTQQEDSAVYLCASSLASGPTGHGTDTQYFGPGTRLTVL.

On this clone itself: This sample includes further DNA sequences coding for the same CDR3. V and J are TRBV5-4 and TRBJ2-7, with a tentative D call TRBD2 (6 bases). CDR3 size: 14 residues. The V gene's germline CDR1 is SGHNT and CDR2 YYREEE (reference sequence). V lost 0 bases and J 5 bases, leaving 12 bases between the germline ends. CDR3 in amino acids: CASSLAGGPDEQYF. The CDR3 bases are TGTGCCAGCAGCTTGGCCGGGGGACCTGACGAGCAGTACTTC.

This clone was found once. The rearrangement uses TRBV4-3 and TRBJ1-1; D is ambiguous. Germline CDR1 is LGHNA and CDR2 is YSLEER. Trimming removed 0 bases at V and 7 bases at J, with 15 bases between. The CDR3 length is 15 residues. This CDR3 reads CASSQDEAPEDEAFF. CDR3 in DNA: TGCGCCAGCAGCCAAGATGAGGCCCCCGAGGATGAAGCTTTCTTT.

This clone was observed a handful of times. The chain links TRBV6-1 to TRBJ1-2; D possibly corresponds to TRBD1 (5 bases). Germline CDR1 reads MNHNS; CDR2 reads SASEGT. This CDR3 is 15 amino acids long. V dropped 2 bases and J dropped 3 bases, with 13 bases sitting between them. DNA of the CDR3: TGTGCCAGCAGTGAACTTGGCAGGGAGGACTATGGCTACACCTTC. Its translation is CASSELGREDYGYTF.

This clone is a singleton in its sample. The genes are TRBV13 and TRBJ1-3; 12 nucleotides line up with TRBD1. With V trimmed by 5 bases and J by 0 bases, 5 bases remained unmatched. The CDR3 covers 17 residues. Germline CDR1 reads PRHDT; CDR2 reads FYEKMQ (reference sequence). The DNA for the CDR3 is TGTGCCAGCAGCGACAGGGACAGGGGGCTCTCTGGAAACACCATATATTTT. Amino acids: CASSDRDRGLSGNTIYF.